This is a list of T cell receptor beta chains from one sample in a study of T cell responses to AZD1222 COVID-19 vaccine. Here immunoSEQ multiplex PCR was the method, and the copy in TCRdb shows in-frame clones only, minus some. The data show 150,000 to 250,000 clones, with just over 90% seen just once and roughly 3.5% held by the top ten. The specimen comprised peripheral blood, sampled 28 days after the second AZD1222 dose. Receptors originate from an adult who received the AZD1222 COVID-19 vaccine. CDR3s include the opening cysteine and the closing phenylalanine or tryptophan. D genes are given only for firm matches. Rows give clone size only sometimes, using once, few, many, or a class for an expanded clone.

d_gene	v_gene	j_gene	len	abundance	CDR3nt	CDR3aa
NA	TRBV30	TRBJ1-2	13	NA	TGTGCCTGGAGTGTATACCGGACAGAGGGCTACACCTTC	CAWSVYRTEGYTF
NA	TRBV7-9	TRBJ1-4	16	NA	TGTGCCAGCAGCTTCGGACAGAGAGCAACTAATGAAAAACTGTTTTTT	CASSFGQRATNEKLFF
TRBD2	TRBV11-3	TRBJ2-1	16	NA	TGTGCCAGCAGCCGGACTAGCGGGAAGTCCTACAATGAGCAGTTCTTC	CASSRTSGKSYNEQFF
NA	TRBV2	TRBJ1-5	14	NA	TGTGCCAGCAGCCTAGGACAGAAAAATCAGCCCCAGCATTTT	CASSLGQKNQPQHF
NA	TRBV20-1	TRBJ1-1	13	NA	TGCAGTGCTAGTCGGGGGGGGAGCACTGAAGCTTTCTTT	CSASRGGSTEAFF
TRBD2	TRBV15	TRBJ2-3	15	NA	TGTGCCACCAGCAGAGATGGGAGGGAGACAGATACGCAGTATTTT	CATSRDGRETDTQYF
TRBD2	TRBV5-4	TRBJ2-5	16	NA	TGTGCCAGCAGCTCTCCCTCGGGGGGTTTAGGAGAGACCCAGTACTTC	CASSSPSGGLGETQYF
NA	TRBV28	TRBJ1-2	13	once	TGTGCCAGCAGTTTACCAGGCCTCCCTGGCTACACCTTC	CASSLPGLPGYTF
TRBD1	TRBV28	TRBJ1-5	15	NA	TGTGCCAGCAGTCTAGCCGGGACAGGGAATCAGCCCCAGCATTTT	CASSLAGTGNQPQHF
NA	TRBV7-3	TRBJ2-3	14	NA	TGTGCCAGCAGCCCCCTCGGAGGAACAGATACGCAGTATTTT	CASSPLGGTDTQYF
TRBD2	TRBV9	TRBJ2-3	15	once	TGTGCCAGCAGCTCCTTAGCGGGAGTTGTAGATACGCAGTATTTT	CASSSLAGVVDTQYF
NA	TRBV19	TRBJ1-5	16	NA	TGTGCCGTCAGCGGCGAAACCGGACGGATCAATCAGCCCCAGCATTTT	CAVSGETGRINQPQHF
TRBD1	TRBV24-1	TRBJ1-2	15	NA	TGTGCCACCAGTGACTCTGGGGACAGGGGCAATGGCTACACCTTC	CATSDSGDRGNGYTF
NA	TRBV4-1	TRBJ2-2	13	NA	TGCGCCACCTCGGGGAGTAACACCGGGGAGCTGTTTTTT	CATSGSNTGELFF
TRBD2	TRBV5-1	TRBJ2-3	18	NA	TGCGCCAGCAGTGGGGGACTAGCGGGAAAGGGACTCACAGATACGCAGTATTTT	CASSGGLAGKGLTDTQYF
NA	TRBV2	TRBJ2-7	14	NA	TGTGCCAGCAGTGAAGTGGAGGGTAGGAACGAGCAGTACTTC	CASSEVEGRNEQYF
NA	TRBV6-1	TRBJ2-7	15	once	TGTGCCAGCAGTGAAGGACCGGCCAGCTCCTACGAGCAGTACTTC	CASSEGPASSYEQYF
NA	TRBV5-5	TRBJ1-2	13	NA	TGTGCCAGCAGCTCGGAGACGGTCTATGGCTACACCTTC	CASSSETVYGYTF
NA	TRBV28	TRBJ2-7	17	NA	TGTGCCAGCAGTTTGAACACCGGGACTCCACGCTCCTACGAGCAGTACTTC	CASSLNTGTPRSYEQYF
NA	TRBV27	TRBJ1-6	15	NA	TGTGCCAGCAGTTTCGGAAGCTCCTATAATTCACCCCTCCACTTT	CASSFGSSYNSPLHF
NA	TRBV28	TRBJ1-1	12	NA	TGTGCCAGCAGTTTGGGGGGTTTAAGGGCTTTCTTT	CASSLGGLRAFF
TRBD2	TRBV18	TRBJ2-3	15	NA	TGTGCCAGCTCACCCACGACTAGCAGCACAGATACGCAGTATTTT	CASSPTTSSTDTQYF
TRBD1	TRBV7-9	TRBJ2-7	14	NA	TGTGCCAGCAGCCCCCGACAGGGCCCCTACGAGCAGTACTTC	CASSPRQGPYEQYF
NA	TRBV5-6	TRBJ1-1	12	NA	TGTGCCAGCAGCCCCGGACAGCTTGAAGCTTTCTTT	CASSPGQLEAFF
TRBD1	TRBV24-1	TRBJ2-5	19	NA	TGTGCCACCAGTGATTTCTCATGGGTTCCGGACAGGGGGCAAGAGACCCAGTACTTC	CATSDFSWVPDRGQETQYF
NA	TRBV19	TRBJ1-5	12	NA	TGTGCCAGTAGTATATGGGATCAGCCCCAGCATTTT	CASSIWDQPQHF
TRBD2	TRBV7-3	TRBJ2-3	17	NA	TGTGCCAGCAGCTTAATGAATAGCGGGAGTGGGCCAGATACGCAGTATTTT	CASSLMNSGSGPDTQYF
TRBD1	TRBV28	TRBJ2-2	14	NA	TGTGCCAGCAGTTTCACAGGGGGTTTCGGGGAGCTGTTTTTT	CASSFTGGFGELFF
NA	TRBV3-1/TRBV3-2	TRBJ2-1	16	NA	TGTGCCAGCAGCCGCCGGACCCCGAGCTCCTACAATGAGCAGTTCTTC	CASSRRTPSSYNEQFF
TRBD1	TRBV11-2	TRBJ2-2	15	once	TGTGCCAGCAACCCGACAGGGTCGAACACCGGGGAGCTGTTTTTT	CASNPTGSNTGELFF
NA	TRBV9	TRBJ2-3	14	NA	TGTGCCAGCAGCGTAGAGGGGGGCACAGATACGCAGTATTTT	CASSVEGGTDTQYF
TRBD1	TRBV3-1/TRBV3-2	TRBJ2-2	15	NA	TGTGCCAGCAGCGTTGACAGGGGGCGGGCCGGGGAGCTGTTTTTT	CASSVDRGRAGELFF